These T cell receptor beta chains were read from a single sample in a study of cytomegalovirus exposure and HLA in healthy donors. Only in-frame clones appear in the TCRdb table, and some are missing; sequencing was by immunoSEQ multiplex PCR. The sample lists more than 75,000 clones; 70% to 90% were seen once. The sample consisted of PBMCs. The receptor source for this set is a young woman in good health and CMV-seropositive. Both conserved end residues are part of each CDR3. The D gene is left open where the match is weak. Only part of the rows carry a size: once, few, many, or a class if the clone is expanded.

D	V	size	J	DNA	CDR3
NA	TRBV4-1	NA	TRBJ2-6	TGCGCCAGCAGCCAATGGGCGCGCTCTGGGGCCAACGTCCTGACTTTC	CASSQWARSGANVLTF
NA	TRBV29-1	few	TRBJ1-1	TGCAGCGCCCACCCCGGGGAAACTGAAGCTTTCTTT	CSAHPGETEAFF
TRBD1	TRBV6-1	few	TRBJ1-5	TGTGCCAGCAGTGAGTTAACAGGGGGGAATCAGCCCCAGCATTTT	CASSELTGGNQPQHF
NA	TRBV4-1	NA	TRBJ1-2	TGCGCCAGCAGCCCTTTTCCGTCACAAAACCTAGCGAGCTACACCTTC	CASSPFPSQNLASYTF
TRBD1	TRBV15	NA	TRBJ2-7	TGTGCCACCAGCAGAGACTCAGGGGGCATCTACGAGCAGTACTTC	CATSRDSGGIYEQYF
NA	TRBV15	few	TRBJ1-4	TGTGCCACCCGCACACAATTAAATGAAAAACTGTTTTTT	CATRTQLNEKLFF
TRBD2	TRBV29-1	NA	TRBJ2-7	TGCAGCGGGACTAGCGGGAGCCACGAGCAGTACTTC	CSGTSGSHEQYF
NA	TRBV6-5	NA	TRBJ1-2	TGTGCTTCAGGTGCGGGGAGAGGAGGCGGGTGGGGCTACACCTTC	CASGAGRGGGWGYTF
NA	TRBV11-1	once	TRBJ2-2	TGTGCCAGCAGCGTAGGGACTCTCTTCGCGAACACCGGGGAGCTGTTTTTT	CASSVGTLFANTGELFF
NA	TRBV6-5	once	TRBJ1-2	TGTGCCAGCAGTTACACCAGGACTGATGGCTACACCTTC	CASSYTRTDGYTF
TRBD1	TRBV28	NA	TRBJ1-4	TGTGCCGCACGGGACAGCGCAGAAAAACTGTTTTTT	CAARDSAEKLFF
TRBD1	TRBV6-5	few	TRBJ1-1	TGTGCCAGCACCGGGACAGGGCTTGGGAACACTGAAGCTTTCTTT	CASTGTGLGNTEAFF
TRBD1	TRBV6-1	NA	TRBJ2-7	TGTGCCAGCAGTGGAAGGGACAGGGGGGGTTACGAGCAGTACTTC	CASSGRDRGGYEQYF
TRBD1	TRBV5-1	NA	TRBJ1-5	TGCGCCAGCAGCTTGGACCCGGGACAGGGATATCAGCCCCAGCATTTT	CASSLDPGQGYQPQHF
NA	TRBV5-6	NA	TRBJ1-1	TGTGCCAGCAGCTTGGGGCAGGGTGGGAAGGTTTTCTTT	CASSLGQGGKVFF
NA	TRBV27	NA	TRBJ2-7	TGTGCCAGCAGTTTAAGGGTCGGGGAGAGGTACGAGCAGTACTTC	CASSLRVGERYEQYF
TRBD2	TRBV27	once	TRBJ2-3	TGTGCCAGCACCCTGACTAGCGGACGCACAGATACGCAGTATTTT	CASTLTSGRTDTQYF
NA	TRBV5-4	NA	TRBJ2-1	TGTGCCAGCAGCCCCGTCAGGGTGTCCTACAATGAGCAGTTCTTC	CASSPVRVSYNEQFF
NA	TRBV5-1	NA	TRBJ2-7	TGCGCCAGCAGCTTGCGTGAGGGATACGAGCAGTACTTC	CASSLREGYEQYF
TRBD2	TRBV4-1	NA	TRBJ2-3	TGCGCCAGCAGCCAAGAGCCCAGCGGGAGGGAGGATACGCAGTATTTT	CASSQEPSGREDTQYF
TRBD2	TRBV7-2	NA	TRBJ2-1	TGTGCCAGCAGCTCCGTAGCGGGGGGGGTCAATGAGCAGTTCTTC	CASSSVAGGVNEQFF
TRBD1	TRBV6-1	NA	TRBJ1-4	TGTGCCAGCAGAGATCTAACAGGGGAGATGGGTAGGGTGTTTTTT	CASRDLTGEMGRVFF
TRBD1	TRBV5-1	NA	TRBJ1-6	TGCGCCAGCAGCTTGGGGGACAGGCGCTCCTATAATTCACCCCTCCACTTT	CASSLGDRRSYNSPLHF
NA	TRBV6-5	NA	TRBJ1-1	TGTGCCAGCCGAGCTAGAAACACTGAAGCTTTCTTT	CASRARNTEAFF
TRBD1	TRBV5-4	NA	TRBJ2-5	TGTGCCAGCAGCCTCCAGCAGGACAGGCACGCGTACTTC	CASSLQQDRHAYF
NA	TRBV7-9	NA	TRBJ1-6	TGTGCCAGCAGCAGCAGAGTTGAGGGCTCACCCCTCCACTTT	CASSSRVEGSPLHF
NA	TRBV15	NA	TRBJ1-2	TGTGCCACCAGCAAAAGGGAGGGGGGCTACACCTTC	CATSKREGGYTF
TRBD1	TRBV28	NA	TRBJ2-2	TGTGCCAGCAGTATTACAGGGGCCACCACCGGGGAGCTGTTTTTT	CASSITGATTGELFF
TRBD2	TRBV5-1	NA	TRBJ2-1	TGCGCCAGCAGCTTTAGCGGGGTAGACGATGAGCAGTTCTTC	CASSFSGVDDEQFF
TRBD1	TRBV4-2	NA	TRBJ2-6	TGTGCCAGCAGCCAAGCCCCACAGGGGAGCACTGGGGCCAACGTCCTGACTTTC	CASSQAPQGSTGANVLTF
NA	TRBV5-1	NA	TRBJ2-6	TGCGCCAGCAGCCCTGACTCCGTGAGCTCTGGGGCCAACGTCCTGACTTTC	CASSPDSVSSGANVLTF
TRBD1	TRBV7-3	NA	TRBJ2-2	TGTGCCAGCAGCTCTTACAGGGGCGGGGAGCTGTTTTTT	CASSSYRGGELFF
TRBD1	TRBV6-5	once	TRBJ2-5	TGTGCCAGCAGAACAGGGGGGGAGACCCAGTACTTC	CASRTGGETQYF
NA	TRBV28	NA	TRBJ1-4	TGTGCCAGCAGTTTTATTAGCAGTTATGAAAAACTGTTTTTT	CASSFISSYEKLFF
TRBD1	TRBV29-1	few	TRBJ1-1	TGCAGCGCACCGGGACAGGGGAACACTGAAGCTTTCTTT	CSAPGQGNTEAFF
TRBD1	TRBV25-1	NA	TRBJ2-5	TGTGCCAGCAGTTTTTATGACAGGGGGCAAAAAGAGACCCAGTACTTC	CASSFYDRGQKETQYF
NA	TRBV2	NA	TRBJ2-2	TGTGCCAGCACTCGACAGAGGAACACCGGGGAGCTGTTTTTT	CASTRQRNTGELFF
NA	TRBV27	NA	TRBJ2-2	TGTGCCAGCCGAATTCACACCCCTTTCACCGGGGAGCTGTTTTTT	CASRIHTPFTGELFF
TRBD2	TRBV4-1	NA	TRBJ2-7	TGCGCCAGCAGCCAAGAAAGGCTAGCGGGAATCTACGAGCAGTACTTC	CASSQERLAGIYEQYF
TRBD1	TRBV18	NA	TRBJ1-5	TGTGCCAGCTCACCGGACAGGGAGTATCAGCCCCAGCATTTT	CASSPDREYQPQHF
NA	TRBV27	NA	TRBJ2-2	TGTGCCAGCAGTGTCCAGGGGCTCACCGGGGAGCTGTTTTTT	CASSVQGLTGELFF
TRBD1	TRBV2	NA	TRBJ1-1	TGTGCCAGCATGGGACAGGGGAGCACTGAAGCTTTCTTT	CASMGQGSTEAFF